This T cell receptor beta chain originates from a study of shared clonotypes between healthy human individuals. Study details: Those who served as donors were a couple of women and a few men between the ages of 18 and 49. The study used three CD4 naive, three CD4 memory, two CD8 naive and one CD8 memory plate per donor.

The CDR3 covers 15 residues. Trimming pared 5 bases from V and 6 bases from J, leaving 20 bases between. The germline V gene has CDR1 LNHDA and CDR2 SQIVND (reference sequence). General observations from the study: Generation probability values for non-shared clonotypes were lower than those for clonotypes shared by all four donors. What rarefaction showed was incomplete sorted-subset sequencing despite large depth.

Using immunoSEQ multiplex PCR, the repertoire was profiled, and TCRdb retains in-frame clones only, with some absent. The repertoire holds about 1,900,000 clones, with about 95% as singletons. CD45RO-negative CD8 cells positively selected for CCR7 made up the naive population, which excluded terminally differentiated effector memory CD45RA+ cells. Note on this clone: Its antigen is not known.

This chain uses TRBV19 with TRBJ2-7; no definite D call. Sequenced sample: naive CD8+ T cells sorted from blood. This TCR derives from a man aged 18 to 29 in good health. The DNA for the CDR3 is TGTGCCAGTAGTGCACCCGGGTCCACGATCGGCGAGCAGTACTTC. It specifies CASSAPGSTIGEQYF.